The 19 T cell receptor beta chains below were found in one sample sequenced in a study of CD8+CD57+ T cells in acquired aplastic anemia (dated by TCRdb to the late 2010s). The sequencer listed for this sample is Illumina HiSeq 2000. Genomic DNA was used as template for profiling of TCR beta VDJ combinations and CDR3 sequences. Using fastp at Q25 and MiXCR, TCRdb reprocessed the public reads and kept productive beta chains. CDR3 protein duplicates are merged, each entry listing the most common genes and DNA. The sample includes more than 150,000 distinct CDR3 sequences, with around half observed a single time. 2.5% to 4% of the sample goes to the ten largest clones. Expansion of CD8+CD57+ cells had been shown by flow cytometry in the patients chosen for sequencing. The specimen was sorted CD4+, CD8+, or CD8+CD57+ T cells (not recorded which) from PBMCs. All receptors come from a human donor with aplastic anemia.

The chain employs TRBV20-1 and TRBJ1-2; 9 nucleotides agree with TRBD1. The CDR3 runs to 15 residues. CDR1 and CDR2 (germline): DFQATT, SNEGSKA (reference sequence). The V and J ends lost 3 bases and 5 bases, in that order; junction bases with no gene match: 10. CDR3 in amino acids: CSARTGQGRLYGYTF. The CDR3 region has the DNA TGCAGTGCTAGGACGGGACAGGGTCGTCTTTATGGCTACACCTTC.

Points on this clonotype: This could be a read error, since a much larger clone is one nucleotide away. The chain is built from TRBV5-6 and TRBJ1-4, with D possibly TRBD1 on 5 matching bases. CDR1 is SGHDT, CDR2 YYEEEE, per germline. The CDR3 is made up of 14 amino acids. Written as DNA, the CDR3 is TGTTCCAGCAGCCGGGGGACTCCTAATGAAAAACTGTTTTTT. Its translation is CSSSRGTPNEKLFF.

This clonotype was observed a handful of times. This may stem from a read error, because a much larger clone lies one nucleotide away. The chain employs TRBV5-1 and TRBJ2-7; D is unresolved. Germline V gene sequence: CDR1 SGHRS, CDR2 YFSETQ. V was clipped by 4 bases and J by 2 bases, with 13 bases between them. The CDR3 contains 14 residues. The CDR3 region has the DNA TGCGCCAGCAGCCCCTGGCAGCGAGCCTACGAGCAGTACTTC. Translation gives CASSPWQRAYEQYF.

About this clonotype: Being one base from a much bigger clone, this may be a read error. The chain is built from TRBV7-2 and TRBJ2-1; D is unclear. V gave up 11 bases and J gave up 6 bases, with 11 bases separating them. CDR3 length: 11 amino acids. Per the germline V gene, CDR1 is SGHTA and CDR2 is FQGNSA. The CDR3 spells CAQAIGNEQFF. CDR3 DNA sequence: TGTGCCCAAGCAATTGGCAATGAGCAGTTCTTC.

The J gene is TRBJ2-5, the V gene TRBV11-2, with D perhaps matching TRBD1 (5 bases). The V end was cut by 1 base, the J end by 5 bases, with 20 bases between. This CDR3 spans 17 amino acids. Germline loops: CDR1 SGHAT, CDR2 FQNNGV. The CDR3 spells CASSLVRDGRVGETQYF. For the CDR3, the DNA is TGTGCCAGCAGCTTAGTCAGGGATGGCAGGGTGGGGGAGACCCAGTACTTC.

This clonotype came up many times. The gene calls are TRBV5-6 and TRBJ2-3; no definite D call. V gave up 1 base and J gave up 4 bases, with 10 bases separating them. The CDR3 is 14 amino acids. CDR1 and CDR2 (germline): SGHDT, YYEEEE. CDR3 sequence (DNA): TGTGCCAGCAGCTTGAGGATGAGCTCAGATACGCAGTATTTT. Translated: CASSLRMSSDTQYF.

This clonotype was found many times. The rearrangement joins TRBV6-1 to TRBJ1-5; no clear D gene. This CDR3 is 12 amino acids long. V gave up 3 bases and J gave up 7 bases, with 7 bases separating them. Germline CDR1 reads MNHNS; CDR2 reads SASEGT. The CDR3 sequence: CASSDGVQPQHF. The CDR3 DNA sequence: TGTGCCAGCAGTGACGGGGTCCAGCCCCAGCATTTT.

The V gene is TRBV7-9, the J gene TRBJ2-3; D remains ambiguous. Germline V gene data show CDR1 as SEHNR and CDR2 as FQNEAQ (reference sequence). The V and J ends lost 3 bases and 7 bases respectively, with 5 bases between them. The CDR3 contains 11 residues. CDR3 region: CASSFGNTQYF. CDR3 in DNA: TGTGCCAGCAGCTTTGGGAATACGCAGTATTTT.

The V gene is TRBV24-1, the J gene TRBJ2-7; TRBD1 or TRBD2 may be the D gene (6 bases each). The CDR3 is 14 amino acids. V lost 11 bases, J lost 3 bases, and 19 bases lay in between. CDR1 is KGHDR, CDR2 SFDVKD, per germline. Here the CDR3 DNA reads TGTGCCAGCAGGACACAGGGAGGTGGCTACGAGCAGTACTTC. Translation gives CASRTQGGGYEQYF.

The genes are TRBV6-1 and TRBJ2-1; a weak D match, TRBD2 (7 bases). Looked up from germline, CDR1 is MNHNS and CDR2 is SASEGT. This CDR3 contains 16 residues. Trimming pared 7 bases from V and 7 bases from J, leaving 23 bases between. The CDR3 nucleotides are TGTGCCAGCACGCGGTCTAAGGGGGGGGCGGGGAATGAGCAGTTCTTC. Translation gives CASTRSKGGAGNEQFF.

This clonotype showed up many times. The chain has TRBV13 and TRBJ1-2; possibly TRBD1 for D (5 bases). Germline V gene sequence: CDR1 PRHDT, CDR2 FYEKMQ (reference sequence). With 3 bases removed from V and 6 bases from J, the gap between germline ends came to 8 bases. The CDR3 is made up of 12 amino acids. The CDR3 coding sequence is TGTGCCAGCAGCTTGCGGGGGGATGGCTACACCTTC. This translates into CASSLRGDGYTF.

This chain connects TRBV12-3 or TRBV12-4 to TRBJ1-1, with D perhaps TRBD1 (6 bases). The CDR3 sequence is 11 residues long. The ends were cut back, 8 bases at V and 5 bases at J, with 9 bases in the middle. The CDR3 here is CASRRGTEAFF. The CDR3 DNA reads as TGTGCCAGCCGAAGGGGGACTGAAGCTTTCTTT.

Many counts were recorded for this clonotype. The chain uses TRBV2 and TRBJ1-1, with 7 bases matching TRBD1. Trimming cost V 6 bases and J 6 bases; bases outside gene matches: 13. There are 15 residues in the CDR3. Looked up from germline, CDR1 is SNHLY and CDR2 is FYNNEI. Here the CDR3 DNA reads TGTGCCAGCAGCTATACTACCGGGACAGCATCTGAAGCTTTCTTT. Translated: CASSYTTGTASEAFF. Together with reference TRBV2 and TRBJ1-1, the CDR3 gives the full variable domain: EPEVTQTPSHQVTQMGQEVILRCVPISNHLYFYWYRQILGQKVEFLVSFYNNEISEKSEIFDDQFSVERPDGSNFTLKIRSTKLEDSAMYFCASSYTTGTASEAFFGQGTRLTVV.

The chain recombines TRBV10-3 with TRBJ1-1; D remains ambiguous. The length of the CDR3 is 14 residues. The germline CDR1 and CDR2 sequences are ENHRY and SYGVKD. V was shortened by 10 bases and J by 1 base, with 16 bases between the two germline ends. In DNA, the CDR3 is TGTGCCAGCAAAATCCTCTTGGGGAACACTGAAGCTTTCTTT. It translates to CASKILLGNTEAFF.

This clonotype is a singleton in its sample. The V and J genes are TRBV25-1 and TRBJ2-1; possible D gene TRBD2, 5 bases. Germline assignment: CDR1 MGHDK and CDR2 SYGVNS. V gave up 2 bases and J gave up 0 bases, with 5 bases separating them. This CDR3 region has 14 residues. CDR3 residues: CASSEAGSYNEQFF. CDR3 nucleotide sequence: TGTGCCAGCAGTGAAGCGGGCTCCTACAATGAGCAGTTCTTC.

J is TRBJ1-5 and V is TRBV4-3; no clear D gene. The V gene's germline CDR1 is LGHNA and CDR2 YSLEER. V lost 1 base, J lost 1 base, and 5 bases lay in between. The CDR3 extends over 14 amino acids. CDR3 protein: CASSQGHSNQPQHF. For the CDR3, the DNA is TGCGCCAGCAGCCAAGGACACAGCAATCAGCCCCAGCATTTT.

This clonotype was counted at least ten times. This chain uses TRBV5-4 with TRBJ2-2; the match to TRBD1 covers 8 bases. Germline V CDR1 and CDR2: SGHNT, YYREEE (reference sequence). The CDR3 runs to 13 residues. V was clipped by 3 bases and J by 6 bases; unmatched bases: 1. This CDR3 reads CASSSDRAGELFF. DNA of the CDR3: TGTGCCAGCAGCTCGGACAGGGCCGGGGAGCTGTTTTTT.

The chain recombines TRBV11-1 with TRBJ1-3, with D perhaps matching TRBD1 (6 bases). The CDR3 is made up of 13 amino acids. V was shortened by 1 base and J by 10 bases, with 11 bases between the two germline ends. Looked up from germline, CDR1 is SGHAT and CDR2 is FQDESV (reference sequence). CDR3 in amino acids: CASSLGQDTTIYF. The CDR3 region has the DNA TGTGCCAGCAGCTTAGGACAGGATACTACCATATATTTT. The whole variable domain, remainder taken from reference TRBV11-1 and TRBJ1-3, is EAEVAQSPRYKITEKSQAVAFWCDPISGHATLYWYRQILGQGPELLVQFQDESVVDDSQLPKDRFSAERLKGVDSTLKIQPAELGDSAMYLCASSLGQDTTIYFGEGSWLTVV.

This clonotype occurred many times. J is TRBJ1-5 and V is TRBV6-1; 9 bases agree with TRBD1. Germline V lookup: CDR1 MNHNS, CDR2 SASEGT. The V gene end was trimmed by 3 bases and the J gene end by 2 bases; junction bases not matched to a gene: 5. The CDR3 spans 16 residues. The chain's CDR3 is CASSDLRTGGNQPQHF. DNA of the CDR3: TGTGCCAGCAGTGACCTAAGGACAGGGGGCAATCAGCCCCAGCATTTT.